This T cell receptor beta chain comes out of a study of identical twins. With respect to this clonotype: Its antigen is unidentified.

Whole-study findings and limits: Findings depended on cross-sectional statistics rather than tracking the same donors. Whereas memory repertoires showed no such difference, abundant cord blood beta clonotypes carried fewer insertions.

TCRdb re-called the 5' RACE reads through MiXCR, storing one row per CDR3 protein. The profile covers 690,000 or so distinct CDR3 sequences, with approximately 9% appearing a single time and roughly 0.9% taken by the ten largest. The trim removed 5 bases at V and 9 bases at J, leaving 6 bases unmatched. This CDR3 spans 15 amino acids. Germline CDR1 SGHTA, CDR2 FQGNSA. This sample was shared with a second study, whose subject was yellow fever vaccine responses in identical twins.

This receptor was obtained from a woman aged 18 to 35 in good health. This rearrangement joins TRBV7-2 to TRBJ2-1; the match to TRBD2 covers 14 bases. Sequenced: PBMCs. CDR3 sequence: CASSPPGLAGVEQFF. DNA for the CDR3: TGTGCCAGCAGCCCCCCGGGACTAGCGGGAGTTGAGCAGTTCTTC.